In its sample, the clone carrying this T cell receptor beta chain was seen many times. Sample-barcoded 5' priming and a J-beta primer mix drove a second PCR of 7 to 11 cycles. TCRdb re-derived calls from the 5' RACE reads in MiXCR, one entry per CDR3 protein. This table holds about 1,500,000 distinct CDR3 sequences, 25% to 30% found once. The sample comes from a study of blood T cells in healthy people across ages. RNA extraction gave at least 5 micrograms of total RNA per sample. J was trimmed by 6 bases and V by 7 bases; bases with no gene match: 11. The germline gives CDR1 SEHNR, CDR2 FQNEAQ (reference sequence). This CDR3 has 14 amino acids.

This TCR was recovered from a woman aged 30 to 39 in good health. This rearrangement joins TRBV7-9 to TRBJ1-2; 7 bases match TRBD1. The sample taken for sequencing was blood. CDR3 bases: TGTGCCAGCACCCCCACGGACAGGAGGCATGGCTACACCTTC. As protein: CASTPTDRRHGYTF.